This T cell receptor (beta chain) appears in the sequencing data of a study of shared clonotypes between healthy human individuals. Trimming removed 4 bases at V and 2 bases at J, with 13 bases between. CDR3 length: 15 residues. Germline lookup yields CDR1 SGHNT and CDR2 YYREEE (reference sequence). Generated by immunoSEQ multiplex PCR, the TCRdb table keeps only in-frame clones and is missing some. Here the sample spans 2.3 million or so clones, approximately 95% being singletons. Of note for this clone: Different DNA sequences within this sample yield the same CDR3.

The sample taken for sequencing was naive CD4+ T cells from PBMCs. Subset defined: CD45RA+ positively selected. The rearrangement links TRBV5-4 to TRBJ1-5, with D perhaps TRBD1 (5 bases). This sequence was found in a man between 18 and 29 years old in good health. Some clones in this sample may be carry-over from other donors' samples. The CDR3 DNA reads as TGTGCCAGCAGCCCCGGGACGGGGGGCAATCAGCCCCAGCATTTT. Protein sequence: CASSPGTGGNQPQHF.